This T cell receptor (beta chain) was recorded in a study of OX40 agonist ivuxolimab in advanced cancers. Broadly, across the study: Ivuxolimab was a fully human IgG2 agonistic monoclonal antibody targeting the costimulatory receptor OX40 (CD134). Intravenous ivuxolimab was administered to patients every 2 weeks at six dose levels: 0.01, 0.1, 0.3, 1.5, 3 and 10 mg/kg. Prior anti-PD-1, anti-PD-L1 or anti-CTLA-4 therapy was permitted, and approximately 39% of dose-escalation patients had received checkpoint inhibitors. Partial responses were achieved by three dose-escalation patients, of whom one had hepatocellular carcinoma and two had cutaneous melanoma. In the dose-escalation cohort, around four fifths of patients were male, and the mean age was around 60 years, with a range of roughly 20 to 85. The monotherapy dose-escalation portion (N of about 47 patients) of the phase I ivuxolimab trial is reported in the paper. Of the approximately 54 patients in dose escalation, about 20 had hepatocellular carcinoma, around 15 had melanoma, 9 had renal cell carcinoma and 9 had head and neck cancer. Peripheral TCRbeta sequencing was intended to test whether TCR sequence diversity was altered and clonal T-cell expansion was caused by ivuxolimab. The investigation overall reported the following: The antigen specificity of the clonally expanded peripheral T cells was not determined. Partial responders in the 0.1-3.0 mg/kg groups had among the lowest normalized peripheral clonal expansion, especially among CD8+ T cells. Clonal expansion of both CD4+ and CD8+ blood T cells was observed from baseline to week 6 at doses 0.1 to 3.0 mg/kg. Low levels of normalized T-cell clonal expansion were also seen in some patients who did not respond. After ivuxolimab, CD8+ T cells had more expanded clones than CD4+ T cells on average.

To note about this clone: Its antigen is currently not known. The sample holds no much larger clone one base away, and base qualities are not on file.

Based on the germline V gene (reference sequence), the CDR1 and CDR2 sequences are MNHEY and SMNVEV. Unmatched junction bases come to 16, with V trimmed by 5 bases and J by 4 bases. The CDR3, from cysteine to phenylalanine, totals 18 residues. Just CDR3 DNA is preserved here, 54 bases in frame from base 1. The trial excluded patients who had a history of autoimmune disease or were on systemic immunosuppression. Peripheral blood for TCR sequencing was collected from all dose cohorts at baseline, on cycle 4 day 1, and on cycle 7 day 1. The samples were drawn from a first-in-human, open-label, multicenter phase I dose-escalation trial of ivuxolimab. Adults with locally advanced or metastatic head and neck squamous cell, hepatocellular, melanoma or renal cell carcinoma were enrolled in the trial. Before TCR sequencing, CD4+ T cells and CD8+ T cells were sorted from peripheral blood as separate populations.

To sequence the TCRbeta CDR3 region, genomic DNA was isolated from the sorted cells. TCRbeta CDR3 regions were sequenced using the immunoSEQ Assay. TCRdb took over this immuneACCESS table, retaining in-frame rearrangements with V and J assigned. Such tables are incomplete; in checked studies, under half of the missing clones stem from an unresolved V gene, and the remainder is unexplained. The sample table shows more than 45,000 clones, and 94% are seen once. The ten top clones hold around 12% of the sample. The chain couples TRBV27 to TRBJ2-7, with 11 junctional bases fitting TRBD2. Sample: CD4+ or CD8+ T cells sorted from blood, taken in a trial of the OX40 agonist ivuxolimab. This receptor was taken from an adult with an advanced solid tumor such as melanoma, head and neck, liver or kidney cancer. The nucleotides read TGTGCCAGCAGTACCTTTCCGCCTCTAGCGGGAGGTGCTTACGAGCAGTACTTC. This yields the protein CASSTFPPLAGGAYEQYF.